Following are 2 T cell receptor beta chains from one sample sequenced in a study of T cell responses to AZD1222 COVID-19 vaccine (dated by TCRdb to the early 2020s). Receptor libraries were prepared by the immunoSEQ multiplex PCR assay. TCRdb took this table from immuneACCESS and kept in-frame rearrangements with V and J called. Such tables lack part of the clones; where checked against another copy, unresolved V genes explain under half of the gap, and the rest is unexplained. Across this sample there are fewer than 120,000 clones, with 92% seen only once. In total, the top ten clones hold almost 2.5% of the sample. The sample's time point label is to be understood as: about 28 days (+/-7) after the second vaccine dose. Sequencing was performed on peripheral blood, taken 28 days after the second AZD1222 dose. Source of these receptors: an adult who received the AZD1222 COVID-19 vaccine.

Here the CDR3 DNA reads TGTGCCAGCAGCCAAACTAACGGACGAGAGGGTTACGAGCAGTACTTC. It codes for CASSQTNGREGYEQYF. The chain recombines TRBV3-1 (or the pseudogene TRBV3-2) with TRBJ2-7, with a weak D call TRBD2 (5 bases). V lost 2 bases, J lost 4 bases, and 18 bases lay in between. The germline CDR1 and CDR2 sequences are LGHDT and YNNKEL (reference sequence). This CDR3 comprises 16 residues.

The chain couples TRBV13 to TRBJ2-7, with TRBD2 as a possible D gene (6 bases). The germline V and J ends were trimmed by 5 bases and 7 bases, with 21 bases remaining between them. The CDR3 covers 15 residues. Germline values: CDR1 PRHDT, CDR2 FYEKMQ (reference sequence). The DNA of the CDR3 is TGTGCCAGCAGCCCCCGCCCCGGGACTGCTTATGAGCAGTACTTC. Its translation: CASSPRPGTAYEQYF. Based on the CDR3 plus reference TRBV13 and TRBJ2-7, the full variable domain is AAGVIQSPRHLIKEKRETATLKCYPIPRHDTVYWYQQGPGQDPQFLISFYEKMQSDKGSIPDRFSAQQFSDYHSELNMSSLELGDSALYFCASSPRPGTAYEQYFGPGTRLTVT.